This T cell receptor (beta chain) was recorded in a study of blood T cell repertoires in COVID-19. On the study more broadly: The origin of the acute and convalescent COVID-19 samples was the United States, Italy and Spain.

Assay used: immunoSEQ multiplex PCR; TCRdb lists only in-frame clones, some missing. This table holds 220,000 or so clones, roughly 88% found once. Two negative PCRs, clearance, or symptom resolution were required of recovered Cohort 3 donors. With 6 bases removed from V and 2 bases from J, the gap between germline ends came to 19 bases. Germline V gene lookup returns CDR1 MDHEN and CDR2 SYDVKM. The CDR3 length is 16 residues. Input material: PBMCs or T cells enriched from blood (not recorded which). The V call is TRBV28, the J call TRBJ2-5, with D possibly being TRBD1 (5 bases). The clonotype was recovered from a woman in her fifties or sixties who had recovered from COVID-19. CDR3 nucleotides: TGTGCCAGCAGGGCTCAGGGAATAGGCTTACAAGAGACCCAGTACTTC. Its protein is CASRAQGIGLQETQYF.